These 23 T cell receptor beta chains were sequenced from one sample in a study of blood T cell repertoires in COVID-19. The protocol was immunoSEQ multiplex PCR, while the TCRdb copy is restricted to in-frame clones and leaves out a portion. This sample carries fewer than 350,000 clones, roughly 85% of them seen once, and the ten largest clones take approximately 7.6%. Sequencing was done on a sample of peripheral blood. These receptors were obtained from a human donor in a cohort sampled during active COVID-19.

V gene TRBV5-6 combines with J gene TRBJ2-7; the match to TRBD2 covers 7 bases. The germline V gene has CDR1 SGHDT and CDR2 YYEEEE. The CDR3 is made up of 15 amino acids. The ends lost 0 bases at V and 4 bases at J; junction bases unmatched: 7. This chain's CDR3 is CASSLAAGLTYEQYF. The CDR3 DNA is TGTGCCAGCAGCTTGGCAGCGGGACTGACGTACGAGCAGTACTTC.

The gene calls are TRBV19 and TRBJ2-4; D is possibly TRBD2 (6 bases). The germline V gene has CDR1 LNHDA and CDR2 SQIVND (reference sequence). This CDR3 spans 15 amino acids. V was cut by 5 bases and J by 3 bases, with 14 bases left in between. In DNA, the CDR3 is TGTGCCAGTAGTCGTGCGGGGTTGGGCAAAAACATTCAGTACTTC. It codes for CASSRAGLGKNIQYF.

Points on this clone: This may arise from a read error, as a much more abundant clone is one base away. The V gene is TRBV7-8, the J gene TRBJ1-1; 9 bases align to TRBD1. This CDR3 is built from 13 residues. Germline-derived CDR1 and CDR2 are SGHVS and FQNEAQ. Losses at the gene ends were 7 bases for V and 1 base for J; bases not matched to a gene: 1. CDR3 sequence: CASTDRGNTEAFF. DNA for the CDR3: TGTGCCAGCACGGACAGGGGGAACACTGAAGCTTTCTTT.

The gene calls are TRBV11-3 and TRBJ2-7; 8 bases match TRBD1. The length of the CDR3 is 14 residues. V lost 5 bases to trimming and J lost 5 bases; unmatched junction nucleotides: 8. Germline V lookup: CDR1 SGHNT, CDR2 YENEEA. The CDR3: CASSESGGFDEQYF. In DNA form, the CDR3 reads TGTGCCAGCAGCGAGTCAGGGGGCTTCGACGAGCAGTACTTC.

This sequence joins TRBV6-5 and TRBJ1-2; 9 bases line up with TRBD1. This CDR3 is 13 amino acids long. Germline CDR1 and CDR2: MNHEY and SVGAGI. The V and J ends lost 8 bases and 1 base, in that order; junction bases with no gene match: 2. CDR3 residues: CASGDRDNYGYTF. In nucleotides, the CDR3 is TGTGCCAGCGGGGACAGGGATAACTATGGCTACACCTTC.

This chain links TRBV5-6 with TRBJ2-7, with TRBD1 matching 7 bases. The CDR3 is 15 amino acids. Germline V lookup: CDR1 SGHDT, CDR2 YYEEEE. V was clipped by 3 bases and J by 2 bases; unmatched bases: 8. The chain's CDR3 is CASSSYRGLAYEQYF. Here the CDR3 DNA reads TGTGCCAGCAGCTCGTACAGGGGCTTAGCCTACGAGCAGTACTTC. Looking up the rest from reference TRBV5-6 and TRBJ2-7 gives the full variable domain: DAGVTQSPTHLIKTRGQQVTLRCSPKSGHDTVSWYQQALGQGPQFIFQYYEEEERQRGNFPDRFSGHQFPNYSSELNVNALLLGDSALYLCASSSYRGLAYEQYFGPGTRLTVT.

This chain uses TRBV6-1 with TRBJ2-1; 8 bases match TRBD2. This CDR3 has 16 residues. The trim removed 4 bases at V and 4 bases at J, leaving 9 bases unmatched. Germline CDR1 and CDR2: MNHNS and SASEGT. The CDR3 sequence: CASSGLELAAYNEQFF. The CDR3 DNA reads TGTGCCAGCAGTGGATTGGAACTAGCGGCATACAATGAGCAGTTCTTC.

This CDR3 is CASSLGRGQLENEQFF. In DNA, the CDR3 is TGTGCCAGCAGCTTGGGCAGGGGGCAATTGGAGAATGAGCAGTTCTTC. The rearrangement joins TRBV5-4 to TRBJ2-1; 8 nucleotides line up with TRBD1. V lost 0 bases and J lost 7; bases outside the gene matches: 9. Germline CDR1 is SGHNT and CDR2 is YYREEE (reference sequence). CDR3 size: 16 residues.

This clone was seen more than once but under ten times. The chain uses TRBV19 and TRBJ2-1; the D gene is possibly TRBD1 (6 bases). The germline V gene encodes CDR1 LNHDA and CDR2 SQIVND (reference sequence). CDR3 length equals 15 residues. Trimming cost V 5 bases and J 3 bases, with 14 bases left between them. The CDR3 protein is CASSSGRGYYNEQFF. CDR3 coding DNA: TGTGCCAGTAGTTCCGGCAGGGGATACTACAATGAGCAGTTCTTC.

CDR3 in DNA: TGTGCCAGCTCACCACCGCAACGACAGACCCTTAATGAAAAACTGTTTTTT. This gives the protein CASSPPQRQTLNEKLFF. V and J are TRBV18 and TRBJ1-4, with D possibly TRBD1 on 5 matching bases. Between the trimmed V and J ends, which lost 0 bases and 4 bases, there was a span of 15 bases. Germline V gene sequence: CDR1 KGHSH, CDR2 LQKENI. The CDR3 sequence is 17 residues long.

V usage is TRBV2 and J usage is TRBJ1-1; TRBD1 aligns across 7 bases. The CDR3 spans 13 residues. From germline, CDR1 is SNHLY and CDR2 FYNNEI. J was trimmed by 1 base and V by 8 bases; bases with no gene match: 4. The CDR3 spells CASLDRRNTEAFF. The CDR3 coding sequence is TGTGCCAGCCTGGACAGGAGGAACACTGAAGCTTTCTTT.

This rearrangement joins TRBV5-1 to TRBJ2-1; 13 bases match TRBD2. The V and J ends lost 4 bases and 7 bases, in that order; junction bases with no gene match: 5. The CDR3 has 15 amino acids. Germline assignment: CDR1 SGHRS and CDR2 YFSETQ. The CDR3 coding sequence is TGCGCCAGCAGCCAAAAACTAGCGGGGGGGAATGAGCAGTTCTTC. As protein: CASSQKLAGGNEQFF. Full variable domain (missing parts from reference TRBV5-1 and TRBJ2-1): KAGVTQTPRYLIKTRGQQVTLSCSPISGHRSVSWYQQTPGQGLQFLFEYFSETQRNKGNFPGRFSGRQFSNSRSEMNVSTLELGDSALYLCASSQKLAGGNEQFFGPGTRLTVL.

The chain recombines TRBV5-1 with TRBJ2-3; no clear D gene. Trimming took off 0 bases at V and 2 bases at J, with 19 bases between the two ends. Germline-derived CDR1 and CDR2 are SGHRS and YFSETQ. This CDR3 is 18 amino acids long. CDR3 sequence: CASSLVHSTALDTDTQYF. The CDR3 DNA reads as TGCGCCAGCAGCTTGGTCCACAGCACCGCCCTGGACACAGATACGCAGTATTTT. Filled out from reference TRBV5-1 and TRBJ2-3, the complete variable domain reads KAGVTQTPRYLIKTRGQQVTLSCSPISGHRSVSWYQQTPGQGLQFLFEYFSETQRNKGNFPGRFSGRQFSNSRSEMNVSTLELGDSALYLCASSLVHSTALDTDTQYFGPGTRLTVL.

The chain is built from TRBV24-1 and TRBJ2-1; D is perhaps TRBD1 (6 bases). The CDR3 contains 14 residues. The germline V and J ends were trimmed by 3 bases and 7 bases, with 12 bases remaining between them. Germline CDR1 and CDR2: KGHDR and SFDVKD. In nucleotides, the CDR3 is TGTGCCACCAGTGATCAAAACAGGGCAAATGAGCAGTTCTTC. Its protein product is CATSDQNRANEQFF.

V and J are TRBV3-1 (or the pseudogene TRBV3-2) and TRBJ2-5; a possible D gene is TRBD1 (6 bases). The germline V and J ends were trimmed by 6 bases and 2 bases, with 10 bases remaining between them. The CDR3 covers 13 residues. Germline values: CDR1 LGHDT, CDR2 YNNKEL (reference sequence). CDR3: CASRRGSQETQYF. CDR3 sequence (DNA): TGTGCCAGCAGGAGGGGGAGTCAAGAGACCCAGTACTTC.

This rearrangement joins TRBV7-2 to TRBJ1-6, with D possibly matching TRBD1 (5 bases). The CDR3 consists of 17 residues. The ends were cut back, 6 bases at V and 3 bases at J, with 18 bases in the middle. Germline CDR1 SGHTA, CDR2 FQGNSA. CDR3 sequence (DNA): TGTGCCAGCAGAGGCAGGGAAGGTGTCCACTATAATTCACCCCTCCACTTT. It is translated as CASRGREGVHYNSPLHF.

This sequence joins TRBV7-9 and TRBJ1-1; tentatively, D is TRBD1 (6 bases). The CDR3 is 17 amino acids. CDR1 and CDR2 from the germline V gene are SEHNR and FQNEAQ (reference sequence). V lost 3 bases to trimming and J lost 1 base, with 18 bases between them. This chain's CDR3 is CASSFGRGIVRNTEAFF. In DNA, the CDR3 is TGTGCCAGCAGCTTTGGCAGGGGAATTGTGAGGAACACTGAAGCTTTCTTT.

V gene TRBV2 combines with J gene TRBJ1-5; no reliable D call. Trimming removed 4 bases from V and 3 bases from J, with 10 bases in between. The CDR3 is made up of 14 amino acids. The germline gives CDR1 SNHLY, CDR2 FYNNEI. The CDR3, as DNA: TGTGCCAGCAGTGGTCCGGGAAACAATCAGCCCCAGCATTTT. Its protein product is CASSGPGNNQPQHF.

This chain joins TRBV18 and TRBJ1-5, with D possibly TRBD1 on 5 matching bases. Germline V gene data show CDR1 as KGHSH and CDR2 as LQKENI. The CDR3 has 18 amino acids. The V end was cut by 2 bases, the J end by 0 bases, with 17 bases between. The chain's CDR3 is CASSPNRAGGDSNQPQHF. The CDR3 DNA is TGTGCCAGCTCACCAAATAGAGCGGGAGGGGATAGCAATCAGCCCCAGCATTTT.

The rearrangement links TRBV19 to TRBJ1-5; possible D gene TRBD1, 5 bases. CDR1 and CDR2 (germline): LNHDA, SQIVND (reference sequence). This CDR3 is built from 17 residues. V lost 4 bases and J 2 bases, leaving 18 bases between the germline ends. The CDR3 region has the DNA TGTGCCAGTAGTAAGGGGCAGGGAGGTTCGGGCAATCAGCCCCAGCATTTT. Its protein is CASSKGQGGSGNQPQHF.

The chain uses TRBV6-5 and TRBJ1-3; TRBD1 agrees at 7 bases. Germline loops: CDR1 MNHEY, CDR2 SVGAGI. The CDR3 has 15 residues. J lost 4 bases, V lost 8 bases, and 11 bases had no gene match. CDR3 residues: CASPRDRAVGNTIYF. CDR3 nucleotides: TGTGCCAGCCCTCGAGACAGGGCGGTCGGAAACACCATATATTTT.

The chain recombines TRBV30 with TRBJ1-3, with 8 bases fitting TRBD1. The CDR3 runs 14 residues. V trimming: 3 bases; J trimming: 3 bases; junction bases outside the gene matches: 4. CDR1 is GTSNPN and CDR2 is SVGIG in the germline V gene (reference sequence). The CDR3 nucleotides are TGTGCCTGGAGCGGGACAGGATTTGGAAACACCATATATTTT. Its protein is CAWSGTGFGNTIYF.

The chain has TRBV4-1 and TRBJ1-2, with 7 nucleotides matching TRBD1. Germline loops: CDR1 MGHRA, CDR2 YSYEKL. Trimming took 4 bases from V and 4 from J; bases not matched to a gene: 15. The CDR3 consists of 17 residues. The CDR3 protein is CASSPSGGGATPYGYTF. DNA for the CDR3: TGCGCCAGCAGCCCCTCGGGAGGGGGCGCAACCCCCTATGGCTACACCTTC.